This entry concerns a single TCR beta chain. Terminally differentiated effector memory CD45RA+ cells were excluded by CCR7 positive selection of CD45RO-negative cells. All participating donors were Caucasian adults from Nashville, Tennessee. The data originate from a study of shared clonotypes between healthy human individuals. The CDR3 is 15 residues long. V lost 0 bases to trimming and J lost 2 bases, with 10 bases between them. Germline V gene sequence: CDR1 LNHNV, CDR2 YYDKDF (reference sequence). TCRdb keeps only in-frame clones here, not all; method: immunoSEQ multiplex PCR. The table records hundreds of thousands of clones, around 96% of them present only once.

The sequence was collected from a man aged 25 to 40 in good health. The chain carries TRBV15 and TRBJ2-5; no definite D call. Sequenced sample: naive CD8+ T cells sorted from blood. CDR3 sequence (DNA): TGTGCCACCAGCAGAGAGCCGGTACTACAAGAGACCCAGTACTTC. Translated: CATSREPVLQETQYF.